These 10 T cell receptor beta chains share one sample of origin, sequenced in a study of cytomegalovirus exposure and HLA in healthy donors. The PCR made use of 60 Vbeta and 13 Jbeta primers. Clones were sequenced by immunoSEQ multiplex PCR, and TCRdb holds only the in-frame ones, with some missing. Its table lists around 75,000 clones. The sequenced sample consisted of PBMCs. All receptors come from a man in his forties or fifties in good health and CMV-seronegative.

This chain links TRBV2 with TRBJ2-1, with 11 bases aligning to TRBD2. CDR1 SNHLY and CDR2 FYNNEI come from the germline V gene. This CDR3 comprises 14 residues. The J segment lost 4 bases and the V segment lost 8 bases, leaving 4 bases of the junction unmatched. CDR3 sequence (DNA): TGTGCCAGCGCAGGACTAGCGGGTTACAATGAGCAGTTCTTC. Its protein is CASAGLAGYNEQFF.

The genes are TRBV25-1 and TRBJ2-7; 7 bases agree with TRBD2. This CDR3 contains 14 residues. From germline, CDR1 is MGHDK and CDR2 SYGVNS. Germline trimming cut 2 bases from V and 5 bases from J; bases unmatched to any gene: 6. The CDR3 here is CASSEAGDKDEQYF. The CDR3 DNA reads TGTGCCAGCAGTGAAGCGGGAGACAAGGACGAGCAGTACTTC.

The chain joins TRBV25-1 to TRBJ2-5; 8 bases map to TRBD2. V gave up 2 bases and J gave up 1 base; unmatched junction bases: 6. The CDR3 runs 16 residues. Germline-derived CDR1 and CDR2 are MGHDK and SYGVNS. The DNA for the CDR3 is TGTGCCAGCAGTGAAGGGGTAGCGGGAACCCAAGAGACCCAGTACTTC. This codes for CASSEGVAGTQETQYF. Using reference TRBV25-1 and TRBJ2-5 for the parts outside the CDR3, the full variable domain is EADIYQTPRYLVIGTGKKITLECSQTMGHDKMYWYQQDPGMELHLIHYSYGVNSTEKGDLSSESTVSRIRTEHFPLTLESARPSHTSQYLCASSEGVAGTQETQYFGPGTRLLVL.

The gene calls are TRBV2 and TRBJ1-4, with D hard to call. The germline gives CDR1 SNHLY, CDR2 FYNNEI. V lost 6 bases and J lost 0, with 8 bases in between. The CDR3 is 14 residues long. The CDR3 DNA reads TGTGCCAGCAGGGAACAGTCAACTAATGAAAAACTGTTTTTT. It is translated as CASREQSTNEKLFF.

This chain links TRBV5-1 with TRBJ2-2; 9 bases align to TRBD2. Trimming cost V 0 bases and J 6 bases; bases outside gene matches: 6. The CDR3 has 16 amino acids. In germline, CDR1 is SGHRS, CDR2 YFSETQ. The CDR3 nucleotides are TGCGCCAGCAGCTTGGATCCAGCGGGGGGTCCCGGGGAGCTGTTTTTT. Its protein is CASSLDPAGGPGELFF.

The rearrangement uses TRBV19 and TRBJ2-2, with 8 bases matching TRBD1. Germline lookup yields CDR1 LNHDA and CDR2 SQIVND (reference sequence). J gave up 5 bases and V 0 bases, and 8 bases lay outside the gene matches. The CDR3 is made up of 17 amino acids. CDR3 bases: TGTGCCAGTAGTATAGATGGTTCAGGGGGCAAAACCGGGGAGCTGTTTTTT. Translated: CASSIDGSGGKTGELFF.

The chain employs TRBV19 and TRBJ1-5; D is unclear. Trimming removed 6 bases from V and 6 bases from J, with 12 bases in between. From germline, CDR1 is LNHDA and CDR2 SQIVND (reference sequence). This CDR3 is 13 amino acids long. For the CDR3, the DNA is TGTGCCAGTAGCGACACAGTTGTTCAGCCCCAGCATTTT. This sequence encodes CASSDTVVQPQHF.

V gene TRBV5-1 combines with J gene TRBJ2-5, with TRBD2 as a possible D gene (7 bases). Per the germline V gene, CDR1 is SGHRS and CDR2 is YFSETQ. The CDR3 is 15 residues long. Trimming removed 3 bases at V and 5 bases at J, with 17 bases between. DNA for the CDR3: TGCGCCAGCAGCTCAATGGGGGGGGCCGAGGAGACCCAGTACTTC. It codes for CASSSMGGAEETQYF.

V gene TRBV11-2 combines with J gene TRBJ2-2, with 9 nucleotides matching TRBD1. After removal of 5 bases from V and 6 bases from J, the junction contained 7 bases not matched to a gene. CDR1 is SGHAT, CDR2 FQNNGV, per germline. The CDR3 loop spans 15 amino acids. The CDR3 nucleotides read TGTGCCAGCAGCGTTCGGGACAGGGTAGCCGGGGAGCTGTTTTTT. This gives the protein CASSVRDRVAGELFF.

The chain couples TRBV11-2 to TRBJ2-1; D call uncertain. The V gene's germline CDR1 is SGHAT and CDR2 FQNNGV. The CDR3 runs 13 residues. V was trimmed by 1 base and J by 5 bases, leaving 6 bases between them. DNA of the CDR3: TGTGCCAGCAGCTTAGGCAGAAACAATGAGCAGTTCTTC. It translates to CASSLGRNNEQFF.